The clone carrying this T cell receptor (beta chain) was observed many times. The antigen is not known. This entry is derived from a study of T cells in Graves' hyperthyroidism and ophthalmopathy. Study information: At the time of initial diagnosis and before any treatment, peripheral blood was collected. Whole-study findings and limits: The authors' 13 V-J model separated ophthalmopathy from stable hyperthyroidism.

Researchers amplified the TCR beta CDR3 regions from RNA transcripts. The TCR CDR3 first-round RT-PCR relied on the HTBI primer set. Using its own MiXCR run on the multiplex PCR reads, TCRdb lists one record per CDR3 protein. The table records about 480,000 distinct CDR3 sequences, approximately 15% of them present only once. Germline V lookup: CDR1 MNHEY, CDR2 SMNVEV (reference sequence). J gave up 2 bases and V 6 bases, and 10 bases lay outside the gene matches. The CDR3 has 16 amino acids. Recently diagnosed hyperthyroidism of less than 2 months' duration affected patients aged 18 to 65. Diagnosis relied on clinical symptoms, serum thyroxine and TRAb, thyroid ultrasound and orbital computed tomography.

The TCR comes from a woman under 30 with Graves' hyperthyroidism. The V and J genes are TRBV27 and TRBJ2-1; 7 nucleotides line up with TRBD2. The material sequenced was blood. The CDR3 reads CASRTRSGPTYNEQFF. CDR3 nucleotide sequence: TGTGCCAGCAGGACACGTAGCGGGCCTACCTACAATGAGCAGTTCTTC.